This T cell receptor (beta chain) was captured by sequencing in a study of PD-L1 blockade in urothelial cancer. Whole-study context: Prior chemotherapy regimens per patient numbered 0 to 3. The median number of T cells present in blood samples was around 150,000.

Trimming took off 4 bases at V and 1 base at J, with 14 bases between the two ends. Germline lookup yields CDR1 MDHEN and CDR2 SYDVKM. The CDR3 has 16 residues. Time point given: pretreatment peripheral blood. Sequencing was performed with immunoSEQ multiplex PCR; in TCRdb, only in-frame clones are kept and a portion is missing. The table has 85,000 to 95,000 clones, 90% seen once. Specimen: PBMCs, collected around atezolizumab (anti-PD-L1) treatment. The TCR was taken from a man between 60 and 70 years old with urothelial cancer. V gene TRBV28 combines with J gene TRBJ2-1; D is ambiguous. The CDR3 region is CASSSTRWWSYNEQFF. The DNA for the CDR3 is TGTGCCAGCAGTTCCACCCGGTGGTGGTCCTACAATGAGCAGTTCTTC.